Following are 7 T cell receptor beta chains from one sample sequenced in a study of CD8+ T cells in alopecia areata. Isolated RNA was reverse transcribed into cDNA used as the sequencing template. Measured with immunoSEQ multiplex PCR; TCRdb has only the in-frame clones, and not every one. Of 30,000 to 35,000 clones listed, approximately 60% are singletons. The specimen sequenced was NKG2D-high CD8+ T cells sorted from blood. The receptors stem from a human donor with alopecia areata.

The chain couples TRBV7-2 to TRBJ2-1; 10 nucleotides match TRBD2. The junction had 7 bases not matched to a gene; V was cut back by 5 bases and J by 6 bases. The CDR3 sequence is 15 residues long. Germline V gene sequence: CDR1 SGHTA, CDR2 FQGNSA. CDR3 amino acids: CASSRTGTSVNEQFF. CDR3 coding DNA: TGTGCCAGCAGCCGAACCGGGACTAGCGTCAATGAGCAGTTCTTC.

The V and J genes are TRBV27 and TRBJ1-1; 10 bases line up with TRBD1. This CDR3 region has 12 residues. The V gene end was trimmed by 5 bases and the J gene end by 9 bases; junction bases not matched to a gene: 3. Looked up from germline, CDR1 is MNHEY and CDR2 is SMNVEV (reference sequence). As DNA, the CDR3 is TGTGCCAGCAGTCGCGACAGGGGGCAAGCTTTCTTT. Translation gives CASSRDRGQAFF.

A few counts support this clone. The chain employs TRBV12-5 and TRBJ2-7; D unclear. CDR3 size: 15 residues. V gave up 7 bases and J gave up 3 bases, with 19 bases separating them. The V gene's germline CDR1 is LGHNT and CDR2 FRNRAP. The DNA of the CDR3 is TGTGCTAGTGCCCCTTTGAGGCGAAAGCGCTACGAGCAGTACTTC. Residues: CASAPLRRKRYEQYF.

This chain uses TRBV4-1 with TRBJ2-7, with TRBD2 as a possible D gene (5 bases). CDR3 length equals 15 residues. From germline, CDR1 is MGHRA and CDR2 YSYEKL. V lost 1 base to trimming and J lost 0 bases, with 10 bases between them. CDR3 nucleotide sequence: TGCGCCAGCAGCCAAGGTAGCGCACTCTCCTACGAGCAGTACTTC. It translates to CASSQGSALSYEQYF.

This chain uses TRBV19 with TRBJ2-1; D unresolved. CDR3 size: 16 residues. Trimming removed 4 bases at V and 0 bases at J, with 13 bases between. Germline values: CDR1 LNHDA, CDR2 SQIVND (reference sequence). The CDR3 spells CASSTELYNSYNEQFF. In DNA form, the CDR3 reads TGTGCCAGTAGTACGGAACTATATAACTCCTACAATGAGCAGTTCTTC.

V gene TRBV29-1 combines with J gene TRBJ1-2; no clear D. V was trimmed by 4 bases and J by 4 bases, leaving 7 bases between them. The CDR3 consists of 11 residues. Germline V gene sequence: CDR1 SQVTM, CDR2 ANQGSEA. As DNA, the CDR3 is TGCAGCGTTGCCGCCAGCTATGGCTACACCTTC. This encodes CSVAASYGYTF.

This clone was seen a few times. Other DNA sequences within the sample encode an identical CDR3. V gene TRBV19 combines with J gene TRBJ2-3; 7 nucleotides line up with TRBD1. This CDR3 is 14 amino acids long. V lost 3 bases, J lost 1 base, and 1 base stayed unmatched. The germline gives CDR1 LNHDA, CDR2 SQIVND (reference sequence). The CDR3 DNA follows: TGTGCCAGTAGTATCGGGACAGGCACAGATACGCAGTATTTT. Translating it yields CASSIGTGTDTQYF.